This TCR beta chain was found in a study of blood T cells in healthy people across ages. Worth noting for this clonotype: What it recognizes is unknown.

A second PCR, run for about 6 to 11 cycles, used a sample-barcoded 5' primer plus a J-beta primer mix. Sequencing recovered at least 3 million CDR3-containing paired-end reads from each sample. Via MiXCR, TCRdb re-called the 5' RACE reads, giving one row per CDR3 protein. Of approximately 780,000 distinct CDR3 sequences listed, around a quarter were seen once; the top ten hold approximately 2.9%. Study conclusions and caveats: A roughly linear age-dependent decrease characterized TCR beta diversity per million T cells. Comparison with aged donors showed that long-lived donors had more naive CD4+ cells and higher diversity.

This sample also belongs to another study, concerning T cells of mothers and their children.

Specimen: blood. This receptor was taken from a boy between 10 and 17 years old in good health.

CDR3: CASSPPGGFYEQYF. The CDR3 nucleotides are TGTGCCAGCTCACCACCGGGGGGATTCTACGAGCAGTACTTC. This rearrangement joins TRBV18 to TRBJ2-5; tentative D call: TRBD2 (6 bases). Judging by the DNA end, TRBJ2-7 fits better; the J call may be wrong. Germline V gene data show CDR1 as KGHSH and CDR2 as LQKENI. The CDR3 extends over 14 amino acids.